The T cell receptor (beta chain) described here comes from a study of T cell changes during pregnancy in multiple sclerosis. The CDR3 sequence is 15 residues long. The V and J ends lost 3 bases and 3 bases respectively, with 12 bases between them. CDR1 is SNHLY, CDR2 FYNNEI, per germline. The data were produced by immunoSEQ multiplex PCR, yet TCRdb's version contains in-frame clones alone and is incomplete. This sample has approximately 120,000 clones, with 90% to 98% found just once. The sequence was collected from a female donor with multiple sclerosis, enrolled in a pregnancy study. The V gene is TRBV2, the J gene TRBJ2-4, with D tentatively TRBD1 (6 bases). The source material was peripheral blood, sampled after pregnancy. CDR3 sequence: CASSEETGGKNIQYF. The CDR3 nucleotides read TGTGCCAGCAGTGAGGAGACAGGCGGCAAAAACATTCAGTACTTC.